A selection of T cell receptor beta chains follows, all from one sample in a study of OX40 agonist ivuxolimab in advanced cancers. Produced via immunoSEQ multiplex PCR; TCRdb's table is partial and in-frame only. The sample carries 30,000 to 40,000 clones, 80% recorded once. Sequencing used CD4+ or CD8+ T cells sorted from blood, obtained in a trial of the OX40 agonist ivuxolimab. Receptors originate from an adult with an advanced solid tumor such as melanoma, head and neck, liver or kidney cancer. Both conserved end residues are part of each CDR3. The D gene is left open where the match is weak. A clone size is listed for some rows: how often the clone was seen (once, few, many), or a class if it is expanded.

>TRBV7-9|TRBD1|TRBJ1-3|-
CASSPGGLAGLSGNTIYF
TGTGCCAGCAGCCCAGGGGGCCTAGCGGGGCTCTCTGGAAACACCATATATTTT
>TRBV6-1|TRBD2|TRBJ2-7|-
CASSETLLSGGSYEQYF
TGTGCCAGCAGTGAAACCCTTTTGTCGGGAGGGTCCTACGAGCAGTACTTC
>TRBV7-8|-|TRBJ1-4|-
CASSLAESGPIF
TGTGCCAGCAGCTTAGCGGAATCCGGACCCATTTTT
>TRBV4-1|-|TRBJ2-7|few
CASSRIGAYEQYF
TGCGCCAGCAGCCGAATAGGGGCCTACGAGCAGTACTTC
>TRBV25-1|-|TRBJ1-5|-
CASSESARFNQPQHF
TGTGCCAGCAGTGAGTCGGCCAGGTTCAATCAGCCCCAGCATTTT
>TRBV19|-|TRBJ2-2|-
CASSTGAGDTGELFF
TGTGCCAGTAGTACCGGGGCAGGGGACACCGGGGAGCTGTTTTTT
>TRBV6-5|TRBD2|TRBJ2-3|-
CASRLGGRGGDTQYF
TGTGCCAGCAGATTAGGCGGCCGGGGGGGAGATACGCAGTATTTT
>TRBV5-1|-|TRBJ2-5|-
CASGLDPEETQYF
TGCGCCAGCGGCTTGGACCCGGAAGAGACCCAGTACTTC
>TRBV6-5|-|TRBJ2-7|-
CASSYSQGRSPEQYF
TGTGCCAGCAGTTACTCCCAGGGACGCAGTCCTGAGCAGTACTTC
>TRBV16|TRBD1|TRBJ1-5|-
CASSRQGGQPQHF
TGTGCCAGCAGCCGGCAGGGGGGACAGCCCCAGCATTTT
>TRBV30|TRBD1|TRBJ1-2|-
CAWSPGQAGYTF
TGTGCCTGGAGCCCGGGACAGGCTGGCTACACCTTC
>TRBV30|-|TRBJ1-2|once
CAWTANYGYTF
TGTGCCTGGACAGCGAACTATGGCTACACCTTC
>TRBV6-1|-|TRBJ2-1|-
CASNPTAGYNEQFF
TGTGCCAGCAACCCGACAGCTGGCTACAATGAGCAGTTCTTC
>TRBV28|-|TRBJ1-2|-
CASSLAGPYGYTF
TGTGCCAGCAGTTTGGCCGGACCCTATGGCTACACCTTC
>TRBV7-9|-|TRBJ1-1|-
CASSFWGPWNTEAFF
TGTGCCAGCAGCTTTTGGGGACCCTGGAACACTGAAGCTTTCTTT
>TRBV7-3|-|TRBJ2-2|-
CASSPSWYTGELFF
TGTGCCAGCAGCCCCTCATGGTACACCGGGGAGCTGTTTTTT
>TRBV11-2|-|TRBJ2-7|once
CASSWGSGDEQYF
TGTGCCAGCAGCTGGGGGTCAGGAGACGAGCAGTACTTC
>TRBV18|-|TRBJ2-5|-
CASSPGLEETQYF
TGTGCCAGCTCACCAGGACTGGAAGAGACCCAGTACTTC
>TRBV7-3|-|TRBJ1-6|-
CASSPGGKGSPLHF
TGTGCCAGCAGCCCGGGGGGAAAGGGTTCACCCCTCCACTTT
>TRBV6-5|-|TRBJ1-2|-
CASSYSIGGGYGYTF
TGTGCCAGCAGTTACTCGATAGGGGGTGGTTATGGCTACACCTTC
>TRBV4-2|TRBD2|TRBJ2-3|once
CASSPKTGGMSTDTQYF
TGTGCCAGCAGCCCGAAAACGGGGGGGATGAGCACAGATACGCAGTATTTT
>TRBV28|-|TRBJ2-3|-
CASSPRGGSGVGSTDTQYF
TGTGCCAGCAGTCCGAGGGGTGGGAGCGGTGTCGGGAGCACAGATACGCAGTATTTT
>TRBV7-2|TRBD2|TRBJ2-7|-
CASSRTGGQYEQYF
TGTGCCAGCAGCCGCACGGGGGGGCAATACGAGCAGTACTTC
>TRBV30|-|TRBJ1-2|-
CAWFERVFGYTF
TGTGCCTGGTTTGAAAGGGTTTTTGGCTACACCTTC
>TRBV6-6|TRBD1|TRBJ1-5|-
CASSYPPDRGNQPQHF
TGTGCCAGCAGTTACCCTCCAGACAGGGGTAATCAGCCCCAGCATTTT
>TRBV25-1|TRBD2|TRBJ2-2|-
CANQGLADPNTGELFF
TGTGCCAATCAGGGACTAGCGGACCCGAACACCGGGGAGCTGTTTTTT
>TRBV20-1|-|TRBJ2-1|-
CSVSGDEQFF
TGCAGTGTGTCGGGCGATGAGCAGTTCTTC
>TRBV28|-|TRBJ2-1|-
CASSTGTMGIDEQFF
TGTGCCAGCAGCACCGGGACAATGGGCATCGATGAGCAGTTCTTC
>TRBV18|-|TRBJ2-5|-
CASSKEETQYF
TGTGCCAGCTCGAAGGAAGAGACCCAGTACTTC
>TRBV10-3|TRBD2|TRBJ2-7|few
CAITREGGRNEQYF
TGTGCCATCACCCGGGAGGGAGGGAGGAACGAGCAGTACTTC
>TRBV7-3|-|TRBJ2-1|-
CASSSPPSDEQFF
TGTGCCAGCAGCTCCCCCCCTAGCGATGAGCAGTTCTTC
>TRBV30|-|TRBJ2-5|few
CAWSRGRQETQYF
TGTGCCTGGAGTAGGGGACGGCAAGAGACCCAGTACTTC
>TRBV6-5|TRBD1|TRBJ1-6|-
CASSPGTGNNSPLHF
TGTGCCAGCAGCCCCGGGACAGGGAACAATTCACCCCTCCACTTT
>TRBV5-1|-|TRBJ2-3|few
CASSLGEALTDTQYF
TGCGCCAGCAGCTTGGGGGAAGCGTTAACAGATACGCAGTATTTT
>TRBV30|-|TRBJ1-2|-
CAWRRDRPYGYTF
TGTGCCTGGAGGCGTGACCGTCCCTATGGCTACACCTTC
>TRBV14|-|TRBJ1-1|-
CASSQPGMNTEAFF
TGTGCCAGCAGCCAACCGGGGATGAACACTGAAGCTTTCTTT
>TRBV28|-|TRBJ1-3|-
CASSSTGSAGNTIYF
TGTGCCAGCAGTTCCACAGGGAGCGCTGGAAACACCATATATTTT
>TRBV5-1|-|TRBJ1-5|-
CASSLGGGYNQPQHF
TGCGCCAGCAGCTTGGGAGGGGGGTACAATCAGCCCCAGCATTTT
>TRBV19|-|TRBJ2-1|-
CASKAGGSSYNEQFF
TGTGCCAGTAAAGCCGGAGGGAGCTCCTACAATGAGCAGTTCTTC
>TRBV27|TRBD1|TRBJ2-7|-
CASGDRGPYEQYF
TGTGCCAGCGGGGACAGGGGGCCCTACGAGCAGTACTTC
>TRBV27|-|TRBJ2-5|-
CASSPRTARSETQYF
TGTGCCAGCAGTCCTAGGACAGCCCGGTCGGAGACCCAGTACTTC
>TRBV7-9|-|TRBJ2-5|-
CASSPGTAPDQYF
TGTGCCAGCAGCCCGGGGACCGCTCCCGACCAGTACTTC
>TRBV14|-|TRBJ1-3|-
CASSPNGLSGNTIYF
TGTGCCAGCAGCCCCAACGGACTCTCTGGAAACACCATATATTTT
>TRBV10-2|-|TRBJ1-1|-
CASRGQGNTEAFF
TGCGCCAGCAGAGGGCAGGGGAACACTGAAGCTTTCTTT
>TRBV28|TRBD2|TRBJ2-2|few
CASQSGGNTGELFF
TGTGCCAGCCAAAGCGGGGGTAACACCGGGGAGCTGTTTTTT
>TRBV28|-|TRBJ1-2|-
CASSLQYGYTF
TGTGCCAGCAGTTTACAGTATGGCTACACCTTC
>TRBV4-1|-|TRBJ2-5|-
CASSQGPQPRETQYF
TGCGCCAGCAGCCAAGGACCCCAGCCCAGGGAGACCCAGTACTTC
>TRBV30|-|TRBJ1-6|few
CAWSVGLSYNSPLHF
TGTGCCTGGAGTGTAGGGCTCTCCTATAATTCACCCCTCCACTTT
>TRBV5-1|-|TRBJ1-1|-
CASSLETGGPDTEAFF
TGCGCCAGCAGCTTGGAGACAGGCGGACCTGACACTGAAGCTTTCTTT
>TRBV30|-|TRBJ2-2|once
CAWRKMNGELFF
TGTGCCTGGAGGAAGATGAACGGGGAGCTGTTTTTT
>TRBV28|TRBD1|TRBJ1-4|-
CASSSDRAGDREKLFF
TGTGCCAGCAGTTCGGACAGGGCGGGTGATCGGGAAAAACTGTTTTTT
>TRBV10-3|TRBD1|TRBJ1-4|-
CAISGDRGGEKLFF
TGTGCCATCAGCGGGGACAGGGGAGGTGAAAAACTGTTTTTT
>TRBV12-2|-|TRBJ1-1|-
CASRFPGTGGTEAFF
TGTGCAAGTCGCTTCCCCGGGACAGGGGGCACTGAAGCTTTCTTT
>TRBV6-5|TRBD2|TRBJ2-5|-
CASSAGLASGTQYF
TGTGCCAGCAGTGCGGGACTAGCGTCCGGGACCCAGTACTTC